Listed here are 19 T cell receptor beta chains from one sample, sequenced in a study of cytomegalovirus exposure and HLA in healthy donors. Researchers ran the PCR with 60 Vbeta and 13 Jbeta primers. Libraries were prepared by immunoSEQ multiplex PCR; TCRdb keeps only in-frame clonotypes and omits some of them. The table has 95,000 to 150,000 clones, approximately 67% seen once. Sequencing used PBMCs. These receptors all come from a man aged 18 to 29 in good health and CMV-seronegative.

The chain employs TRBV5-4 and TRBJ2-1; the match to TRBD2 covers 8 bases. Germline lookup yields CDR1 SGHNT and CDR2 YYREEE (reference sequence). The length of the CDR3 is 13 residues. V was pared by 4 bases and J by 10 bases, with 7 bases of the junction left unmatched. In DNA, the CDR3 is TGTGCCAGCAGCCCGGGGGGGGTGTGGGAGCAGTTCTTC. Protein sequence: CASSPGGVWEQFF. The full variable domain, rest sourced from reference TRBV5-4 and TRBJ2-1, is ETGVTQSPTHLIKTRGQQVTLRCSSQSGHNTVSWYQQALGQGPQFIFQYYREEENGRGNFPPRFSGLQFPNYSSELNVNALELDDSALYLCASSPGGVWEQFFGPGTRLTVL.

CDR3 residues: CASSEGQVNQPQHF. CDR3 in DNA: TGTGCCAGCAGTGAAGGACAGGTGAATCAGCCCCAGCATTTT. The chain uses TRBV2 and TRBJ1-5; TRBD1 might be the D (6 bases). CDR3 length equals 14 residues. The germline V gene has CDR1 SNHLY and CDR2 FYNNEI. V shed 1 base and J shed 4 bases, with 8 bases lying between them.

This clone was recorded only once. This sequence joins TRBV28 and TRBJ2-5; D gene unclear. The V and J ends lost 1 base and 5 bases respectively, with 8 bases between them. Per germline, CDR1 MDHEN and CDR2 SYDVKM. The CDR3 totals 13 residues. CDR3 protein: CASSLSFRETQYF. DNA for the CDR3: TGTGCCAGCAGTTTATCTTTCCGGGAGACCCAGTACTTC. The complete variable domain, with remaining parts taken from reference TRBV28 and TRBJ2-5, reads DVKVTQSSRYLVKRTGEKVFLECVQDMDHENMFWYRQDPGLGLRLIYFSYDVKMKEKGDIPEGYSVSREKKERFSLILESASTNQTSMYLCASSLSFRETQYFGPGTRLLVL.

This chain's CDR3 is CASDAGVWSEQFF. In nucleotides, the CDR3 is TGTGCCAGCGATGCCGGAGTGTGGAGTGAGCAGTTCTTC. V is TRBV14 and J is TRBJ2-1; D ambiguous. In germline, CDR1 is SGHDN, CDR2 FVKESK. The ends were cut back, 8 bases at V and 9 bases at J, with 17 bases in the middle. This CDR3 is 13 amino acids long.

This clone appeared a few times. One end of the junction varies from germline; a read error may be responsible. The gene calls are TRBV7-2 and TRBJ2-5, with 12 bases that match TRBD2. Per the germline V gene, CDR1 is SGHTA and CDR2 is FQGNSA. This CDR3 is built from 15 residues. DNA for the CDR3: TGTCCCAGCAGCCCTCAGACTAGCGGGAGTGAGACCCAGTACTTC. Encoded protein: CPSSPQTSGSETQYF. Full variable domain (outside the CDR3, taken from reference TRBV7-2 and TRBJ2-5): GAGVSQSPSNKVTEKGKDVELRCDPISGHTALYWYRQSLGQGLEFLIYFQGNSAPDKSGLPSDRFSAERTGGSVSTLTIQRTQQEDSAVYLCPSSPQTSGSETQYFGPGTRLLVL.

This clone came up once. The chain combines TRBV30 with TRBJ1-2; perhaps TRBD1 as D (5 bases). The CDR3 length is 12 residues. Trimming removed 2 bases from V and 4 bases from J, with 8 bases in between. Germline-derived CDR1 and CDR2 are GTSNPN and SVGIG (reference sequence). Written as DNA, the CDR3 is TGTGCCTGGAGTCTGCAGGGCTATGGCTACACCTTC. Translating it yields CAWSLQGYGYTF.

The chain joins TRBV18 to TRBJ1-3; D not resolved. The CDR3 extends over 15 amino acids. Germline values: CDR1 KGHSH, CDR2 LQKENI. V lost 7 bases to trimming and J lost 4 bases, with 17 bases between them. The CDR3 is CASLEGRVGGNTIYF. The CDR3, as DNA: TGTGCCAGCTTGGAAGGTCGGGTTGGAGGAAACACCATATATTTT. The full variable domain, in which reference TRBV18 and TRBJ1-3 provide the parts outside the CDR3, is NAGVMQNPRHLVRRRGQEARLRCSPMKGHSHVYWYRQLPEEGLKFMVYLQKENIIDESGMPKERFSAEFPKEGPSILRIQQVVRGDSAAYFCASLEGRVGGNTIYFGEGSWLTVV.

The gene calls are TRBV10-3 and TRBJ2-2; 9 positions match TRBD1. The V gene's germline CDR1 is ENHRY and CDR2 SYGVKD. V gave up 6 bases and J gave up 3 bases; unmatched junction bases: 5. This CDR3 spans 15 amino acids. The CDR3 loop reads CAISVRDRDTGELFF. The CDR3 DNA reads as TGTGCCATCAGCGTTCGGGACAGGGACACCGGGGAGCTGTTTTTT.

In this sample, this clone turned up once. The chain uses TRBV28 and TRBJ2-7, with D unclear. The germline V and J ends were trimmed by 2 bases and 4 bases, with 18 bases remaining between them. This CDR3 comprises 16 residues. Germline V gene sequence: CDR1 MDHEN, CDR2 SYDVKM. The DNA for the CDR3 is TGTGCCAGCAGTTTAAGGTTTAGGAGAATAGAATACGAGCAGTACTTC. Amino acid sequence: CASSLRFRRIEYEQYF.

V and J are TRBV18 and TRBJ1-1; weak D call: TRBD1 (5 bases). The CDR3 contains 13 residues. Germline V gives CDR1 KGHSH, CDR2 LQKENI. Trimming stripped 5 bases from V and 3 bases from J, with 10 bases between. The CDR3 nucleotides read TGTGCCAGCTCAGGGGGGATGGACACTGAAGCTTTCTTT. Amino acid sequence: CASSGGMDTEAFF.

The chain is built from TRBV28 and TRBJ2-1; possible D gene TRBD2, 5 bases. CDR1 and CDR2 from the germline V gene are MDHEN and SYDVKM. The ends were cut back, 7 bases at V and 2 bases at J, with 15 bases in the middle. The CDR3 is 15 residues long. CDR3 DNA sequence: TGTGCCAGCACCCCTGCCGGGGTCCCCTACAATGAGCAGTTCTTC. It yields the protein CASTPAGVPYNEQFF.

The chain combines TRBV5-1 with TRBJ1-2, with D possibly TRBD1 on 5 matching bases. From germline, CDR1 is SGHRS and CDR2 YFSETQ. The CDR3 covers 12 residues. Trimming shortened V by 3 bases and J by 8 bases, and 11 bases separated the two germline ends. CDR3 DNA sequence: TGCGCCAGCAGCTCGGCAGGGAACGGCTACACCTTC. Translated: CASSSAGNGYTF.

The chain is built from TRBV9 and TRBJ1-2, with D possibly being TRBD1 (5 bases). CDR3 length: 13 amino acids. Germline values: CDR1 SGDLS, CDR2 YYNGEE. V was trimmed by 2 bases and J by 2 bases, leaving 7 bases between them. CDR3 sequence: CASSVAGNYGYTF. CDR3 bases: TGTGCCAGCAGCGTTGCAGGGAACTATGGCTACACCTTC.

J is TRBJ2-3 and V is TRBV14, with D maybe TRBD2 (5 bases). Trimming stripped 0 bases from V and 6 bases from J, with 10 bases between. The CDR3 totals 14 residues. The germline gives CDR1 SGHDN, CDR2 FVKESK. CDR3 DNA sequence: TGTGCCAGCAGCCAAGATCCGGGGTTGGATACGCAGTATTTT. Translated, it gives CASSQDPGLDTQYF.

The rearrangement links TRBV28 to TRBJ2-5; 7 positions agree with TRBD2. The length of the CDR3 is 15 residues. J was trimmed by 4 bases and V by 5 bases; bases with no gene match: 10. Germline V gene data show CDR1 as MDHEN and CDR2 as SYDVKM. This chain's CDR3 is CASSPGGSIRETQYF. As DNA, the CDR3 is TGTGCCAGCAGTCCGGGGGGTAGTATAAGAGAGACCCAGTACTTC.

This clone was recorded a few times. The gene calls are TRBV30 and TRBJ2-7; D is possibly TRBD2 (5 bases). This CDR3 is 15 amino acids long. Trimming shortened V by 0 bases and J by 1 base, and 13 bases separated the two germline ends. Germline CDR1 and CDR2: GTSNPN and SVGIG (reference sequence). This CDR3 reads CAWSVPRGSSYEQYF. CDR3 sequence (DNA): TGTGCCTGGAGTGTACCCCGGGGAAGTTCCTACGAGCAGTACTTC.

The rearrangement links TRBV28 to TRBJ2-1; 14 bases agree with TRBD2. V shed 3 bases, J shed 8 bases, and the junction held 3 bases outside the gene matches. CDR3 length equals 15 residues. CDR1 MDHEN and CDR2 SYDVKM come from the germline V gene. The CDR3, as DNA: TGTGCCAGCAGTTTGACTAGCGGGGGGGTCGATGAGCAGTTCTTC. Residues: CASSLTSGGVDEQFF.

J is TRBJ2-3 and V is TRBV4-1, with 7 bases matching TRBD1. V was pared by 4 bases and J by 2 bases, with 9 bases of the junction left unmatched. CDR3 size: 16 residues. Germline CDR1 MGHRA, CDR2 YSYEKL. The CDR3 region is CASSRIGQATTDTQYF. Written as DNA, the CDR3 is TGCGCCAGCAGCCGAATAGGACAGGCGACCACAGATACGCAGTATTTT.

The chain has TRBV28 and TRBJ1-2; 10 nucleotides agree with TRBD1. V lost 6 bases, J lost 5 bases, and 9 bases stayed unmatched. This CDR3 is built from 15 residues. Germline V gene lookup returns CDR1 MDHEN and CDR2 SYDVKM. Here the CDR3 reads CASSPRDRGGYGYTF. The CDR3 DNA sequence: TGTGCCAGCAGCCCAAGGGACAGGGGAGGATATGGCTACACCTTC.